This T cell receptor beta chain was sequenced during a study of blood T cell repertoires in COVID-19. On the study more broadly: Acute and convalescent COVID-19 specimens originated in the United States, Italy and Spain. Sources were T cells, B-cell-depleted T cells, or PBMCs; the material itself was cDNA or gDNA.

V was trimmed by 0 bases and J by 4 bases, leaving 8 bases between them. This CDR3 is built from 14 residues. Germline-derived CDR1 and CDR2 are MNHNY and SVGAGI (reference sequence). In the authors' workflow: How many nucleated cells were present was estimated from reference gene primer amplification. Repertoires were generated with immunoSEQ multiplex PCR, while TCRdb's copy carries only in-frame clones and drops some. V and J calls plus clone size are reproduced from that table; the DNA served to infer D and trimming. Counted here are about 320,000 clones, around 80% occurring once; the ten biggest clones make up approximately 1.3%.

This receptor was obtained from a woman in her fifties or sixties with acute or convalescent COVID-19. Input material: peripheral blood. The chain recombines TRBV6-6 with TRBJ2-3, with a tentative D call TRBD2 (5 bases). The CDR3 sequence: CASSYSTSSDTQYF. The CDR3, as DNA: TGTGCCAGCAGTTACTCTACTAGTTCAGATACGCAGTATTTT.